The 18 T cell receptor beta chains listed next were all sequenced from one sample in a study of shared clonotypes between healthy human individuals. Generated by immunoSEQ multiplex PCR, the TCRdb table keeps only in-frame clones and is missing some. The sample shows approximately 320,000 clones, around two thirds of them seen only once. The sequenced sample consisted of memory CD4+ T cells sorted from blood. Subset described: CD45RA-negative fraction. These receptors were obtained from a man aged 30 to 45 in good health.

The rearrangement uses TRBV6-1 and TRBJ1-2; TRBD1 matches at 8 bases. CDR1 MNHNS and CDR2 SASEGT come from the germline V gene. The CDR3 loop spans 15 amino acids. J lost 0 bases, V lost 6 bases, and 6 bases had no gene match. The CDR3: CASSPTGGTNYGYTF. For the CDR3, the DNA is TGTGCCAGCAGCCCTACAGGGGGAACTAACTATGGCTACACCTTC.

Only a few counts were recorded for this clone. The gene calls are TRBV2 and TRBJ2-7, with unresolved D. Germline CDR1 reads SNHLY; CDR2 reads FYNNEI. The ends were cut back, 2 bases at V and 3 bases at J, with 5 bases in the middle. The CDR3 spans 12 residues. CDR3 in amino acids: CASSELNYEQYF. The CDR3 bases are TGTGCCAGCAGTGAACTGAACTACGAGCAGTACTTC.

J is TRBJ1-3 and V is TRBV9, with D possibly being TRBD1 (5 bases). CDR1 and CDR2 (germline): SGDLS, YYNGEE. This CDR3 region has 13 residues. V lost 2 bases, J lost 8 bases, and 11 bases lay in between. CDR3: CASSVVTGDTIYF. CDR3 coding DNA: TGTGCCAGCAGCGTCGTTACAGGAGACACCATATATTTT.

This clone was found a few times. The V call is TRBV6-5, the J call TRBJ2-2, with D maybe TRBD2 (6 bases). Germline CDR1 and CDR2: MNHEY and SVGAGI. V lost 8 bases and J lost 3, with 13 bases in between. The CDR3 totals 14 residues. CDR3 sequence reads: CASALARYTGELFF. The CDR3 region has the DNA TGTGCCAGCGCGCTAGCGAGGTACACCGGGGAGCTGTTTTTT.

This clone was detected only a few times. The gene calls are TRBV28 and TRBJ1-5; unclear D gene. This CDR3 has 13 residues. V lost 4 bases, J lost 10 bases, and 14 bases lay in between. The germline gives CDR1 MDHEN, CDR2 SYDVKM. CDR3 region: CASSSLSVRPQHF. In nucleotides, the CDR3 is TGTGCCAGCAGTTCCCTCTCGGTACGTCCCCAGCATTTT.

There are a few counts of this clone. The chain joins TRBV5-4 to TRBJ1-4, with 9 nucleotides matching TRBD1. This CDR3 has 15 amino acids. Germline assignment: CDR1 SGHNT and CDR2 YYREEE (reference sequence). The V gene end was trimmed by 0 bases and the J gene end by 7 bases; junction bases not matched to a gene: 4. The CDR3 reads CASSLGGTGSEKLFF. The DNA of the CDR3 is TGTGCCAGCAGCTTGGGCGGGACAGGGAGTGAAAAACTGTTTTTT.

This chain joins TRBV5-1 and TRBJ1-1; 8 bases map to TRBD1. There are 19 residues in the CDR3. Trimming cost V 0 bases and J 0 bases; bases outside gene matches: 13. The germline gives CDR1 SGHRS, CDR2 YFSETQ. CDR3 bases: TGCGCCAGCAGCTTGGGGGCGACAGGGGACGGGGCTTTGAACACTGAAGCTTTCTTT. This encodes CASSLGATGDGALNTEAFF.

The chain couples TRBV27 to TRBJ2-3; the match to TRBD2 covers 12 bases. This CDR3 region has 19 residues. With 6 bases clipped from V and 1 base from J, the junction kept 14 bases outside the gene matches. Per germline, CDR1 MNHEY and CDR2 SMNVEV (reference sequence). DNA of the CDR3: TGTGCCAGCAGACCCCTAGGACTAGCGGGAATCCAAGGCACAGATACGCAGTATTTT. Residues: CASRPLGLAGIQGTDTQYF.

This clone appeared a single time. This same CDR3 is encoded by further DNA sequences in the sample. This sequence joins TRBV7-2 and TRBJ2-5; D remains unclear. Germline loops: CDR1 SGHTA, CDR2 FQGNSA. V was shortened by 3 bases and J by 4 bases, with 6 bases between the two germline ends. There are 12 residues in the CDR3. Here the CDR3 reads CASSLVRETQYF. The CDR3 coding sequence is TGTGCCAGCAGCTTGGTGAGAGAGACCCAGTACTTC.

This clone has more than one count but fewer than ten. DNA for the CDR3: TGTGCCAGCAGCTTCCACACGGAGACCCAGTACTTC. Encoded protein: CASSFHTETQYF. V and J are TRBV7-8 and TRBJ2-5; D not certain. Germline CDR1 SGHVS, CDR2 FQNEAQ. V was pared by 3 bases and J by 5 bases, with 7 bases between. CDR3 length: 12 residues.

The rearrangement links TRBV4-2 to TRBJ2-2; TRBD2 aligns across 9 bases. Germline V lookup: CDR1 LGHNA, CDR2 YNFKEQ. Trimming cost V 0 bases and J 2 bases; bases outside gene matches: 4. The CDR3 sequence is 17 residues long. The CDR3 loop is CASSQDRLAANTGELFF. Here the CDR3 DNA reads TGTGCCAGCAGCCAAGATCGACTAGCGGCAAACACCGGGGAGCTGTTTTTT.

The rearrangement uses TRBV4-2 and TRBJ1-3; 8 positions agree with TRBD1. The junction had 9 bases not matched to a gene; V was cut back by 0 bases and J by 2 bases. The germline gives CDR1 LGHNA, CDR2 YNFKEQ. This CDR3 contains 18 residues. CDR3 DNA: TGTGCCAGCAGCCAAGATCCCCAGGGGGCGCGGACTGGAAACACCATATATTTT. Amino acid sequence: CASSQDPQGARTGNTIYF.

This clone has at least ten counts. The V and J genes are TRBV18 and TRBJ2-1, with 11 positions matching TRBD1. Germline V gene lookup returns CDR1 KGHSH and CDR2 LQKENI. This CDR3 comprises 19 residues. Germline trimming cut 3 bases from V and 6 bases from J; bases unmatched to any gene: 16. CDR3 region: CASSPTKVAGTGGVNEQFF. For the CDR3, the DNA is TGTGCCAGCTCACCTACCAAAGTCGCTGGGACAGGGGGGGTCAATGAGCAGTTCTTC.

The chain employs TRBV5-4 and TRBJ2-2; 10 bases line up with TRBD2. Germline CDR1 is SGHNT and CDR2 is YYREEE (reference sequence). Trimming removed 5 bases from V and 4 bases from J; junction bases left unmatched: 11. This CDR3 has 17 amino acids. CDR3 amino acids: CASRTGLAGVPTGELFF. The CDR3 nucleotides read TGTGCCAGCAGGACAGGCCTAGCGGGAGTACCCACCGGGGAGCTGTTTTTT.

This rearrangement joins TRBV2 to TRBJ2-1; D gene unclear. This CDR3 has 15 amino acids. Trimming removed 7 bases from V and 2 bases from J, with 15 bases in between. Germline values: CDR1 SNHLY, CDR2 FYNNEI. The CDR3 is CASIEGRATYNEQFF. CDR3 DNA sequence: TGTGCCAGCATCGAAGGCCGAGCCACCTACAATGAGCAGTTCTTC.

This chain connects TRBV5-1 to TRBJ2-7; 8 positions agree with TRBD2. The CDR3 has 14 amino acids. Germline V gives CDR1 SGHRS, CDR2 YFSETQ. J gave up 4 bases and V 1 base, and 4 bases lay outside the gene matches. The CDR3 here is CASSLRAGVYEQYF. The CDR3 nucleotides read TGCGCCAGCAGCTTGAGAGCGGGAGTTTACGAGCAGTACTTC.

This clone was seen only once. J is TRBJ1-1 and V is TRBV28; D may be TRBD1 (6 bases). Germline values: CDR1 MDHEN, CDR2 SYDVKM. The CDR3 runs 14 residues. Between the trimmed V and J ends, which lost 6 bases and 4 bases, there was a span of 15 bases. CDR3 in amino acids: CASRETGPPTEAFF. The CDR3 coding sequence is TGTGCCAGCAGGGAAACAGGGCCGCCCACTGAAGCTTTCTTT.

The sample holds one count of this clone. The rearrangement links TRBV2 to TRBJ1-1; a possible D gene is TRBD1 (5 bases). Germline values: CDR1 SNHLY, CDR2 FYNNEI. V lost 7 bases and J lost 3, with 12 bases in between. The CDR3 spans 13 residues. The CDR3 sequence: CASMGDGYTEAFF. Here the CDR3 DNA reads TGTGCCAGCATGGGGGACGGCTACACTGAAGCTTTCTTT.